This T cell receptor (beta chain) was recovered during a study of T-cell reconstitution after alpha-beta-depleted transplantation in children. General study results and limits: T-cell numbers and diversity, one year after transplant, stemmed largely from T cells that were newly produced. The origin of alpha-beta T cells about two months after transplant was reportedly several hundred expanded graft clones. It was surviving recipient T cells and thymic progenitors that gave some patients high TCRbeta diversity at day 60.

This clonotype has a handful of counts. Its antigen is unidentified. Construction of the TCRbeta library involved unique molecular identifiers. TCRdb called the PCR reads again in MiXCR, with one record for every CDR3 protein. In the table there are approximately 300,000 distinct CDR3 sequences, roughly a tenth of which are singletons. V lost 4 bases to trimming and J lost 7 bases, with 19 bases between them. The CDR3 runs to 15 residues. The sample consisted of PBMCs, taken before TCRalphabeta/CD19-depleted stem cell transplant. The chain combines TRBV23-1 with TRBJ2-5; maybe TRBD2 (7 bases). TRBV23-1 is recorded as an ORF, its role being uncertain. The sequence came from a boy younger than two with acute myeloid leukemia, due to receive a stem cell transplant. The DNA for the CDR3 is TGCGCCAGCAGTCTTCAGGGGAGGGGCACAGCGACCCAGTACTTC. Amino acids: CASSLQGRGTATQYF.